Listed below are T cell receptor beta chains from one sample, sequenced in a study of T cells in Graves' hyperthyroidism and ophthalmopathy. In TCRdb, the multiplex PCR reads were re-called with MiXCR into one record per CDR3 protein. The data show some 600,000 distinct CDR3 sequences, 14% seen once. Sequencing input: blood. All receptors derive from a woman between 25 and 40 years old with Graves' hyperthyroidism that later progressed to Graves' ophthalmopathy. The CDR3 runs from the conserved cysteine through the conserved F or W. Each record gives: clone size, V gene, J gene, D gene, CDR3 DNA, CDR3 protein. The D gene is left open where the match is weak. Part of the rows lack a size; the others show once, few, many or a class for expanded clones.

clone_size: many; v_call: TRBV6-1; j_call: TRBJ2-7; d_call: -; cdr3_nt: TGTGCCTCTACGGACAGTAAGCGCGAGCAGTACTTC; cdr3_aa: CASTDSKREQYF
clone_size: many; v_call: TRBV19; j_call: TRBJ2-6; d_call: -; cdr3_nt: TGTGCCAGTAGTATTCATAAGGGCTTGGAATCTGGGGCCAACGTCCTGACTTTC; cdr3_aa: CASSIHKGLESGANVLTF
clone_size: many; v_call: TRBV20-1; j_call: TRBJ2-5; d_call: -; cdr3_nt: TGCAGTGCCAATGATGAGTTAGAGACCCAGTACTTC; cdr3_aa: CSANDELETQYF
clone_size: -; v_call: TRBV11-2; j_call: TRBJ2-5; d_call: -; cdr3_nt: TGTGCCAGCAGCACAACCTGGGGGGAAGAGGAACAAGAGACCCAGTACTTC; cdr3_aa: CASSTTWGEEEQETQYF
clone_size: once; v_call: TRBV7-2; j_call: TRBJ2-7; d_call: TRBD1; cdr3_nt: TGTGCCAGCAGCTCCCAGGGGGCGAGAGAGCAGTACTTC; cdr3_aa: CASSSQGAREQYF
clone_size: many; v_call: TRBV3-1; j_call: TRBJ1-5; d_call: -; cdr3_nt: TGTGCCAGCAGCACTAGCGCGGGCAATCAGCCCCAGCATTTT; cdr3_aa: CASSTSAGNQPQHF
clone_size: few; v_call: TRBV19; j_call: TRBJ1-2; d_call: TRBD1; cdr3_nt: TGTGCCAGTAGTACGGGGACAGTTGTCTATGGCTACACCTTC; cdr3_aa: CASSTGTVVYGYTF
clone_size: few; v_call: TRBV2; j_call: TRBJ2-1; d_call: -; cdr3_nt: TGTGCCAGCAATGAACTGGCTTTCGAGCAGTTCTTC; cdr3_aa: CASNELAFEQFF
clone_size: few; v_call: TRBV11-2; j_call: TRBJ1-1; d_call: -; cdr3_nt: TGTGCCAGCAGCTTAGGTCGTTGGTCTATCATTATGAACACTGAAGCTTTCTTT; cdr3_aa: CASSLGRWSIIMNTEAFF
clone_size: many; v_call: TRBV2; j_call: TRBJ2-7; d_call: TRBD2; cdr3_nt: TGTGCCAGCAGTGAACAGGGGACTAGCGGGAGGCAGCACTTC; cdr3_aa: CASSEQGTSGRQHF
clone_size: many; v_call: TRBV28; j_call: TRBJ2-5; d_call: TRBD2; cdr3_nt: TGTGCCAGCAGGCGATCTAGCGGGTGGGACCAAGAGACCCAGTACTTC; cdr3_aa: CASRRSSGWDQETQYF
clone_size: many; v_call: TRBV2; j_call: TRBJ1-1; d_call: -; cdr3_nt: TGTGCCAGCAGTCCGATCAGTCGGAGGACTGAAGCTTTCTTT; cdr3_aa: CASSPISRRTEAFF
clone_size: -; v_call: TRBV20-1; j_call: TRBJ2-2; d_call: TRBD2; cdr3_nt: TGCAGTGCTAGACTAGCGGGGACGAACACCGGGGAGCTGTTTTTT; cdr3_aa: CSARLAGTNTGELFF
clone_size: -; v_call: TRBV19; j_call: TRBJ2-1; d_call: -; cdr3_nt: TGTGCCAGTAGTATATATGGTAACTCCTACAATGAGCAGTTCTTC; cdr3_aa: CASSIYGNSYNEQFF
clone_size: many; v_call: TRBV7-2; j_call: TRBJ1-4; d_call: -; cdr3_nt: TGTGCCAGCAGCCCACAGGGTGTTGTCGAAAAACTGTTTTTT; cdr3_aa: CASSPQGVVEKLFF
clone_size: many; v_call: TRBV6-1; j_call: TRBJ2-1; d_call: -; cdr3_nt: TGTGCCAGCTCGCAACTCGATGAGCAGTTCTTC; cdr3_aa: CASSQLDEQFF
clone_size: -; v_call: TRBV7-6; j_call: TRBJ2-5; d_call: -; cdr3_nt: TGTGCCAGCAGAAGACAGGCAGACCTGGAGACCCAGTACTTC; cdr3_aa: CASRRQADLETQYF
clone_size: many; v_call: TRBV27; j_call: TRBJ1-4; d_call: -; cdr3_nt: TGTGCCAGCAGTTTGTTTGTGGGAGACGGCGAAAAACTGTTTTTT; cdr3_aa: CASSLFVGDGEKLFF